This entry is about one T cell receptor beta chain. Its antigen is as yet unknown. The data were obtained in a study of CD8+CD57+ T cells in acquired aplastic anemia. Genomic DNA, the template, was used for profiling of the TCR beta VDJ and CDR3. MiXCR, applied by TCRdb to the reads, yields one record per CDR3 protein. The top ten hold 1.1% of the sample, which has 200,000 to 250,000 distinct CDR3 sequences, 30% to 35% seen once. Regarding the study as a whole: The number of CD8+ CDR3 sequences shared by patients and controls was 25 to 35.

V was shortened by 5 bases and J by 3 bases, with 17 bases between the two germline ends. The CDR3 totals 15 residues. CDR1 is MNHEY and CDR2 is SMNVEV in the germline V gene (reference sequence). The sequenced sample consisted of sorted CD4+, CD8+, or CD8+CD57+ T cells (not recorded which) from PBMCs. The chain combines TRBV27 with TRBJ2-7; D possibly corresponds to TRBD1 (6 bases). This receptor was obtained from a human donor in good health, serving as a control. CDR3 nucleotides: TGTGCCAGCAGTCCCGCCTCTCCACAGGGCTACGAGCAGTACTTC. Its translation is CASSPASPQGYEQYF.